Described below is a single TCR beta chain sequence and its context. The repertoire was sequenced with immunoSEQ multiplex PCR; TCRdb's copy has only in-frame clones and lacks some. The sample yields roughly 220,000 clones, roughly 94% seen once. The sample is drawn from a study of control samples from healthy donors and cancer patients. The length of the CDR3 is 14 residues. Trimming stripped 10 bases from V and 4 bases from J, with 17 bases between. Per germline, CDR1 LNHDA and CDR2 SQIVND (reference sequence). Sequenced: blood. The source is a man aged 45-65 years in good health. The chain uses TRBV19 and TRBJ2-1; perhaps TRBD1 as D (6 bases). The CDR3 protein is CATGEGQFYNEQFF. The CDR3 nucleotides are TGTGCCACCGGGGAAGGACAGTTTTACAATGAGCAGTTCTTC.